Sequencing of this T cell receptor (beta chain) was carried out in a study of T cell repertoires in cytomegalovirus infection. Study-wide background: It can be stated that public TCR beta signatures indicated CMV infection as well as a matching HLA type.

In this sample, this clonotype turned up a few times. Its matching antigen is unknown. The CDR3 totals 18 residues. The V and J ends lost 0 bases and 3 bases, in that order; junction bases with no gene match: 13. Germline V lookup: CDR1 SGHAT, CDR2 FQNNGV. TCRdb processed the reads anew with MiXCR; each CDR3 protein has one entry. The table includes 250,000 to 350,000 distinct CDR3 sequences, about 23% detected once. Whole-study results and caveats: In two of eight donors, the top clonotype was HLA-C-restricted CMV-specific. Of the TCR beta families, the public ones yielded a cumulative frequency that identified carriers of CMV plus the relevant HLA.

This rearrangement joins TRBV11-2 to TRBJ2-7, with TRBD2 matching 8 bases. The specimen was PBMCs. The receptor comes from a human donor in good health (CMV status not recorded). Some clones in this sample may be carry-over from other donors' samples. CDR3 amino acids: CASSLDPRFSGANYEQYF. CDR3 DNA sequence: TGTGCCAGCAGCTTAGATCCCCGTTTTAGCGGGGCGAACTACGAGCAGTACTTC.